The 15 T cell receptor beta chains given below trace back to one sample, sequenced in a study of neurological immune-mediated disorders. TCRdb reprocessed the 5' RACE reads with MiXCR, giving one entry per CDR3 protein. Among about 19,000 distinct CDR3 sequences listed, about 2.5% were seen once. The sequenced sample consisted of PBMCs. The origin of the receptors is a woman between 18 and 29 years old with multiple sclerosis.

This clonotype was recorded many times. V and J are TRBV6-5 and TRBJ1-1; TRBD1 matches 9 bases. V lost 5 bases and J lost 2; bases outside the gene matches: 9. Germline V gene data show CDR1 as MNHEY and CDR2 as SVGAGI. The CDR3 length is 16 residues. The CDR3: CASSPRPGQGNTEAFF. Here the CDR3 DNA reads TGTGCCAGCAGTCCTAGACCGGGACAGGGCAACACTGAAGCTTTCTTT.

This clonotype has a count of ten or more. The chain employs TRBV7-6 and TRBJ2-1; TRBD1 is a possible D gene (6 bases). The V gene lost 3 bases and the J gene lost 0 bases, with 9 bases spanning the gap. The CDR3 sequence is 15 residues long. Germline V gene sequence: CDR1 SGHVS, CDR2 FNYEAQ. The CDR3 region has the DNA TGTGCCAGCAGCTTGGTGGGGGCCTCCTACAATGAGCAGTTCTTC. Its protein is CASSLVGASYNEQFF.

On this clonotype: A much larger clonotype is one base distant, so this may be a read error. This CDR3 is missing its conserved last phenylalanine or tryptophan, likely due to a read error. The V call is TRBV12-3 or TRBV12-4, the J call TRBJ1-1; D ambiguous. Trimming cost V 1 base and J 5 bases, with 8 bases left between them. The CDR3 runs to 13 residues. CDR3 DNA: TGTGCCAGCAGTTTAGGGCTGGGGACTGAAGCTTTCATT. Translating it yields CASSLGLGTEAFI.

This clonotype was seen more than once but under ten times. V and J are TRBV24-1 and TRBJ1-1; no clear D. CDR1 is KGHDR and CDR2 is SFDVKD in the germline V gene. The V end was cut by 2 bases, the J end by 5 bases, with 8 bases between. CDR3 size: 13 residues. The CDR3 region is CATSDSTWTEAFF. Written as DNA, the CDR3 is TGTGCCACCAGTGATTCTACTTGGACTGAAGCTTTCTTT.

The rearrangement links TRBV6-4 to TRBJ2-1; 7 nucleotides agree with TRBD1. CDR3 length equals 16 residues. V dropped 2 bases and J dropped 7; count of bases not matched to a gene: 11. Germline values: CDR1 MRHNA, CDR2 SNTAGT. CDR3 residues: CASSDTWTGRKNEQFF. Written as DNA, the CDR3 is TGTGCCAGCAGTGACACTTGGACAGGTCGAAAGAATGAGCAGTTCTTC.

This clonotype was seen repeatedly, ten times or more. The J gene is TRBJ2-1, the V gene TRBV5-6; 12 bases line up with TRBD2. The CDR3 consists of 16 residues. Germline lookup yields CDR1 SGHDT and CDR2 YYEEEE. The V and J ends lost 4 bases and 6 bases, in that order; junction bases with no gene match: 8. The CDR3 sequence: CASSPRLAGERNEQFF. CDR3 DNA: TGTGCCAGCAGCCCTAGACTAGCGGGAGAGCGCAATGAGCAGTTCTTC.

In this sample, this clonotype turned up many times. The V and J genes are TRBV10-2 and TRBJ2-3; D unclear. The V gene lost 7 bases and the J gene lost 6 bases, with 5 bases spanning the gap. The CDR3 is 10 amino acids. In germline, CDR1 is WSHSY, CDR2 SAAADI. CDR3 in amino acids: CASMLDTQYF. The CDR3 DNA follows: TGCGCCAGCATGCTGGATACGCAGTATTTT.

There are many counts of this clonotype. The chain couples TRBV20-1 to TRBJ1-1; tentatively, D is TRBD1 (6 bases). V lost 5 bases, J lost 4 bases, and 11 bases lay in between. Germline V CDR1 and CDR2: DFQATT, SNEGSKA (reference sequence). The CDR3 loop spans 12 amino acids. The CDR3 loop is CSAETGSTEAFF. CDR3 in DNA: TGCAGTGCTGAAACAGGGTCCACTGAAGCTTTCTTT.

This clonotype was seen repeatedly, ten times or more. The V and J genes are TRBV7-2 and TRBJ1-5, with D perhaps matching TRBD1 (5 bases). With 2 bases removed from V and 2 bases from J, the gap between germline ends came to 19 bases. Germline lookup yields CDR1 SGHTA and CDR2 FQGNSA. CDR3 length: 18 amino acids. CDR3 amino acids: CASSLWAGTQIGNQPQHF. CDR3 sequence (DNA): TGTGCCAGCAGCTTATGGGCAGGGACTCAAATAGGCAATCAGCCCCAGCATTTT. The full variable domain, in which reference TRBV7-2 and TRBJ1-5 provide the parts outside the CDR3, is GAGVSQSPSNKVTEKGKDVELRCDPISGHTALYWYRQSLGQGLEFLIYFQGNSAPDKSGLPSDRFSAERTGGSVSTLTIQRTQQEDSAVYLCASSLWAGTQIGNQPQHFGDGTRLSIL.

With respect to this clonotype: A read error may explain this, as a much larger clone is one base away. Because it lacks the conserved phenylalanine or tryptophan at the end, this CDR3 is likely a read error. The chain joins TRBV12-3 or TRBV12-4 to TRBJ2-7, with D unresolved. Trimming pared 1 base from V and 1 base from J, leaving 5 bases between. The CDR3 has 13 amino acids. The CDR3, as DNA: TGTGCCAGCAGTTTAGGCCCGTCCTACGAGCAGTACATC. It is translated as CASSLGPSYEQYI.

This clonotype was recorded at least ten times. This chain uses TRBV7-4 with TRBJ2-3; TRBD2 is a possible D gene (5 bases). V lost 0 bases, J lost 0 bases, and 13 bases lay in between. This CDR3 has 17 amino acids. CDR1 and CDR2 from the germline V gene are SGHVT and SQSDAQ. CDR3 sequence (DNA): TGTGCCAGCAGCTTAGCTTCAGCGGAACGGAGCACAGATACGCAGTATTTT. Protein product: CASSLASAERSTDTQYF.

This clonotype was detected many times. CDR3: CSATSYFPNQPQHF. In DNA, the CDR3 is TGCAGTGCTACATCCTACTTCCCGAATCAGCCCCAGCATTTT. The rearrangement links TRBV20-1 to TRBJ1-5; the D is unclear. CDR1 is DFQATT and CDR2 is SNEGSKA in the germline V gene (reference sequence). Trimming removed 4 bases at V and 4 bases at J, with 14 bases between. This CDR3 has 14 residues.

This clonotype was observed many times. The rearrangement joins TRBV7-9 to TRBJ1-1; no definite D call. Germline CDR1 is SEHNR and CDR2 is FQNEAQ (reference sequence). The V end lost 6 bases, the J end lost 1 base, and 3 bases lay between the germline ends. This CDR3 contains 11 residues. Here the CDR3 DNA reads TGTGCCAGCAGATCGAACACTGAAGCTTTCTTT. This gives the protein CASRSNTEAFF.

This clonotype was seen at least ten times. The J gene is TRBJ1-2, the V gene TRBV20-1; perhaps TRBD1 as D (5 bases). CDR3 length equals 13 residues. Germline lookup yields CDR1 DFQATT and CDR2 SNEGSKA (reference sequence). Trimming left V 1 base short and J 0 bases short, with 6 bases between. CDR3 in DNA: TGCAGTGCTAGAGCGACAGCTAACTATGGCTACACCTTC. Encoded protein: CSARATANYGYTF.

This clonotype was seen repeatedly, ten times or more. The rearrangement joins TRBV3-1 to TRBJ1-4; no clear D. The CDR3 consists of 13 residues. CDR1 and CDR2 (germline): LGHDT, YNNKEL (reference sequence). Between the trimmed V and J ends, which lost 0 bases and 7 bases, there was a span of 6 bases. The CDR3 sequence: CASSQDWGEKLFF. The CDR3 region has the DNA TGTGCCAGCAGCCAAGATTGGGGTGAAAAACTGTTTTTT.